Below, 18 T cell receptor beta chains from the same sample are listed, as sequenced in a study of T cells in Graves' hyperthyroidism and ophthalmopathy. RNA transcripts yielded amplified TCR beta CDR3 regions. Using the HTBI primer set, a first-round RT-PCR was run on the TCR CDR3. Each CDR3 protein is one row after TCRdb ran MiXCR on the multiplex PCR reads. The repertoire holds 500,000 or so distinct CDR3 sequences, with roughly 16% as singletons. Sequenced: blood. The receptors here all came from a young woman with Graves' ophthalmopathy.

This clonotype was observed a handful of times. CDR3 amino acids: CASSEAGENSPLHF. CDR3 DNA sequence: TGTGCCAGCAGTGAAGCAGGGGAGAATTCACCCCTCCACTTT. The V call is TRBV6-4, the J call TRBJ1-6, with D maybe TRBD1 (6 bases). CDR3 size: 14 residues. Germline V gene lookup returns CDR1 MRHNA and CDR2 SNTAGT. Trimming shortened V by 3 bases and J by 7 bases, and 10 bases separated the two germline ends.

This clonotype turned up a few times. The chain joins TRBV6-1 to TRBJ2-1; D gene unclear. CDR1 and CDR2 from the germline V gene are MNHNS and SASEGT. The CDR3 contains 12 residues. CDR3 loop: CVISEAYNEQFF. As DNA, the CDR3 is TGTGTCATCTCAGAAGCCTACAATGAGCAGTTCTTC.

This clonotype was observed a single time. This sequence joins TRBV7-2 and TRBJ1-6; TRBD1 aligns across 7 bases. Trimming removed 1 base from V and 8 bases from J; junction bases left unmatched: 8. The CDR3 is 16 residues long. Germline CDR1 and CDR2: SGHTA and FQGNSA. The CDR3 protein is CASSLVPGGGDSPLHF. In DNA, the CDR3 is TGTGCCAGCAGCTTAGTGCCAGGGGGGGGGGATTCACCCCTCCACTTT.

Only a few counts were recorded for this clonotype. The chain recombines TRBV7-9 with TRBJ2-1, with unresolved D. CDR1 and CDR2 (germline): SEHNR, FQNEAQ (reference sequence). This CDR3 spans 14 amino acids. V was trimmed by 1 base and J by 4 bases, leaving 8 bases between them. CDR3 nucleotide sequence: TGTGCCAGCAGCTTAGACCCGACTTACAATGAGCAGTTCTTC. Protein: CASSLDPTYNEQFF.

This clonotype was seen ten or more times. This sequence joins TRBV4-3 and TRBJ2-4, with no clear D. The CDR3 covers 13 residues. The V and J ends lost 0 bases and 9 bases respectively, with 9 bases between them. CDR1 and CDR2 from the germline V gene are LGHNA and YSLEER. In nucleotides, the CDR3 is TGCGCCAGCAGCCAAGAAGGCGCCGGCATTCAGTACTTC. It encodes CASSQEGAGIQYF.

This clonotype has only a few counts. This chain uses TRBV19 with TRBJ1-1, with TRBD1 matching over 7 bases. CDR3 length: 16 residues. Germline loops: CDR1 LNHDA, CDR2 SQIVND (reference sequence). The V and J ends lost 3 bases and 1 base, in that order; junction bases with no gene match: 8. CDR3 protein: CASSMRDSGTNTEAFF. The CDR3 bases are TGTGCCAGTAGTATGCGGGACAGCGGGACGAACACTGAAGCTTTCTTT.

In regard to this clonotype: Sequence at one end of the junction differs from germline and may be a read error. The CDR3 reads CASSQDVASGSYEQYF. Here the CDR3 DNA reads TGCGCCAGCAGCCAAGATGTGGCTAGCGGGAGTTACGAGCAGTACTTC. The gene calls are TRBV11-2 and TRBJ2-7; 10 bases map to TRBD2. This CDR3 is built from 16 residues. Per the germline V gene, CDR1 is SGHAT and CDR2 is FQNNGV.

V is TRBV12-3 or TRBV12-4 and J is TRBJ2-3, with 11 bases fitting TRBD1. The CDR3 extends over 20 amino acids. V lost 5 bases to trimming and J lost 2 bases; unmatched junction nucleotides: 18. CDR3 sequence (DNA): TGTGCCAGCAGTATAGGACAGGGGGCAATTTTACTAGCGCACACAGATACGCAGTATTTT. This encodes CASSIGQGAILLAHTDTQYF.

This clonotype was counted at least ten times. CDR3 protein: CASSLGTTDYNEQFF. The CDR3 DNA reads TGTGCCAGCTCACTGGGGACAACCGACTACAATGAGCAGTTCTTC. V gene TRBV18 combines with J gene TRBJ2-1, with D possibly TRBD1 on 6 matching bases. V was shortened by 4 bases and J by 3 bases, with 13 bases between the two germline ends. This CDR3 has 15 amino acids. Germline V gene lookup returns CDR1 KGHSH and CDR2 LQKENI.

This chain links TRBV19 with TRBJ1-5; 7 nucleotides align to TRBD1. Germline assignment: CDR1 LNHDA and CDR2 SQIVND (reference sequence). The CDR3 is made up of 15 amino acids. Trimming cost V 0 bases and J 3 bases; bases outside gene matches: 2. The CDR3 loop reads CASSIDGTDNQPQHF. The DNA for the CDR3 is TGTGCCAGTAGTATAGATGGGACAGACAATCAGCCCCAGCATTTT.

The genes are TRBV7-9 and TRBJ2-1, with TRBD2 matching over 8 bases. The CDR3 consists of 13 residues. CDR1 and CDR2 from the germline V gene are SEHNR and FQNEAQ (reference sequence). Trimming removed 9 bases from V and 5 bases from J; junction bases left unmatched: 6. CDR3 nucleotides: TGTGCCAGTTGGACTAGCCGAAACAATGAGCAGTTCTTC. This translates into CASWTSRNNEQFF.

There are many counts of this clonotype. V gene TRBV11-2 combines with J gene TRBJ2-2; 7 nucleotides line up with TRBD2. The J segment lost 6 bases and the V segment lost 5 bases, leaving 9 bases of the junction unmatched. Germline loops: CDR1 SGHAT, CDR2 FQNNGV. The CDR3 has 15 residues. The CDR3 region has the DNA TGTGCCAGCAGCCCATGGACTAGTCTCCCCGGGGAGCTGTTTTTT. It codes for CASSPWTSLPGELFF.

This clonotype was counted at least ten times. The V gene is TRBV27, the J gene TRBJ2-1; D perhaps matches TRBD2 (6 bases). The CDR3 totals 15 residues. CDR1 and CDR2 (germline): MNHEY, SMNVEV (reference sequence). Trimming cost V 7 bases and J 9 bases, with 22 bases left between them. CDR3 protein: CASTLEGPLGGEQFF. CDR3 sequence (DNA): TGTGCCAGCACCCTTGAAGGCCCCCTGGGGGGTGAGCAGTTCTTC.

The chain employs TRBV7-9 and TRBJ2-5; D perhaps matches TRBD2 (5 bases). There are 13 residues in the CDR3. With 1 base removed from V and 7 bases from J, the gap between germline ends came to 10 bases. CDR1 is SEHNR, CDR2 FQNEAQ, per germline (reference sequence). CDR3 DNA sequence: TGTGCCAGCAGCTTAGGGACTTTAGGGACCCAGTACTTC. Encoded protein: CASSLGTLGTQYF.

This clonotype appeared many times. The chain links TRBV28 to TRBJ2-7, with D perhaps matching TRBD2 (7 bases). The CDR3 length is 16 residues. Trimming left V 7 bases short and J 0 bases short, with 19 bases between. Germline loops: CDR1 MDHEN, CDR2 SYDVKM. CDR3 DNA sequence: TGTGCCAGCACCCACCCCACAGGGACTATCTCCTACGAGCAGTACTTC. It encodes CASTHPTGTISYEQYF. Combining the CDR3 with reference TRBV28 and TRBJ2-7 gives the whole variable domain DVKVTQSSRYLVKRTGEKVFLECVQDMDHENMFWYRQDPGLGLRLIYFSYDVKMKEKGDIPEGYSVSREKKERFSLILESASTNQTSMYLCASTHPTGTISYEQYFGPGTRLTVT.

Ten or more counts support this clonotype. The V call is TRBV11-2, the J call TRBJ1-5, with D uncertain. The germline CDR1 and CDR2 sequences are SGHAT and FQNNGV. Trimming cost V 4 bases and J 2 bases, with 9 bases left between them. CDR3 length: 14 amino acids. The CDR3, as DNA: TGTGCCAGCAGCTCCACCCAGGGCAATCAGCCCCAGCATTTT. Its protein is CASSSTQGNQPQHF.

Ten or more counts support this clonotype. This chain links TRBV15 with TRBJ2-5; TRBD2 matches 13 bases. Germline loops: CDR1 LNHNV, CDR2 YYDKDF (reference sequence). V shed 0 bases and J 9 bases; nucleotides not matched to a gene: 7. The CDR3 is 16 amino acids. The CDR3 is CATSRELAGGGPAQYF. CDR3 coding DNA: TGTGCCACCAGCAGAGAACTAGCGGGGGGGGGACCGGCCCAGTACTTC.

This clonotype occurred many times. This chain connects TRBV7-8 to TRBJ2-7; TRBD2 matches at 9 bases. Trimming at V came to 1 base and at J to 3 bases, leaving 4 bases not matched to a gene. The CDR3 runs to 15 residues. Germline V lookup: CDR1 SGHVS, CDR2 FQNEAQ. The CDR3 coding sequence is TGTGCCAGCAGCTTAGAACTAGCGGGCTACTACGAGCAGTACTTC. It codes for CASSLELAGYYEQYF.